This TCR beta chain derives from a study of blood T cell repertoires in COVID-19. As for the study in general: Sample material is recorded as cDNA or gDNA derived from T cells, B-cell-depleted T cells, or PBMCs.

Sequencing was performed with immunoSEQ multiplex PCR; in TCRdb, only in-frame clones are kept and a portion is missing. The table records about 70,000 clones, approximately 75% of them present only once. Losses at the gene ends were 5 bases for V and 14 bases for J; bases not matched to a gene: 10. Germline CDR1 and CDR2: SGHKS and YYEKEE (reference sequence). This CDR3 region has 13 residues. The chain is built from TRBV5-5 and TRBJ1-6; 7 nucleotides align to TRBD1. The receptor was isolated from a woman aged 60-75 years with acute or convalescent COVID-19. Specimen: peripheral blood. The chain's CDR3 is CASRGQAGESLHF. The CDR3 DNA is TGTGCCAGCAGAGGACAGGCCGGTGAGTCCCTCCACTTT.